These 9 T cell receptor beta chains were all obtained from the same sample, sequenced in a study of blood T cell repertoires in COVID-19. The protocol was immunoSEQ multiplex PCR, while the TCRdb copy is restricted to in-frame clones and leaves out a portion. The sample lists roughly 250,000 clones; 88% were seen once. The sequenced material came from PBMCs or T cells enriched from blood (not recorded which). These receptors originate from a woman aged 40-49 years with acute COVID-19.

V is TRBV3-1 (or the pseudogene TRBV3-2) and J is TRBJ1-1; D unclear. The CDR3 totals 13 residues. CDR1 is LGHDT and CDR2 is YNNKEL in the germline V gene (reference sequence). The V end lost 4 bases, the J end lost 0 bases, and 6 bases lay between the germline ends. CDR3 residues: CASSLNLNTEAFF. The CDR3, as DNA: TGTGCCAGCAGCCTAAATCTGAACACTGAAGCTTTCTTT.

CDR3 DNA: TGCGCCAGCAGCCAAGTTCGGCGGCGGGTCGCAGATACGCAGTATTTT. Amino acids: CASSQVRRRVADTQYF. This rearrangement joins TRBV4-1 to TRBJ2-3; maybe TRBD2 (5 bases). The germline V gene has CDR1 MGHRA and CDR2 YSYEKL. Trimming cost V 1 base and J 4 bases, with 15 bases left between them. The CDR3 consists of 16 residues.

The rearrangement uses TRBV27 and TRBJ1-1; D perhaps matches TRBD1 (5 bases). CDR1 MNHEY and CDR2 SMNVEV come from the germline V gene (reference sequence). V lost 9 bases, J lost 5 bases, and 16 bases lay in between. The CDR3 loop spans 13 amino acids. The CDR3: CASKGGDRTEAFF. The CDR3 DNA sequence: TGTGCCAGTAAAGGAGGGGACCGGACTGAAGCTTTCTTT.

The chain combines TRBV5-1 with TRBJ2-5; TRBD2 matches at 8 bases. The CDR3 has 16 amino acids. V trimming: 1 base; J trimming: 4 bases; junction bases outside the gene matches: 9. From germline, CDR1 is SGHRS and CDR2 YFSETQ. CDR3: CASSLNGRDGGETQYF. The CDR3 DNA reads as TGCGCCAGCAGCTTGAACGGGAGGGATGGTGGAGAGACCCAGTACTTC.

In this sample, this clone turned up once. This chain connects TRBV10-3 to TRBJ2-7, with 7 bases fitting TRBD2. J gave up 2 bases and V 4 bases, and 5 bases lay outside the gene matches. The CDR3 consists of 14 residues. Looked up from germline, CDR1 is ENHRY and CDR2 is SYGVKD. CDR3 bases: TGTGCCATCAGTGGTCTAGCGGAGACCTACGAGCAGTACTTC. Its protein product is CAISGLAETYEQYF.

The chain couples TRBV11-2 to TRBJ1-6; 8 nucleotides agree with TRBD1. Germline-derived CDR1 and CDR2 are SGHAT and FQNNGV. This CDR3 is built from 14 residues. J gave up 6 bases and V 5 bases, and 3 bases lay outside the gene matches. CDR3 sequence: CASSDRGSNSPLHF. The CDR3 coding sequence is TGTGCCAGCAGCGACAGGGGAAGTAATTCACCCCTCCACTTT.

V is TRBV3-1 (or the pseudogene TRBV3-2) and J is TRBJ2-3; 8 bases line up with TRBD2. Germline CDR1 reads LGHDT; CDR2 reads YNNKEL (reference sequence). The CDR3 totals 16 residues. V dropped 0 bases and J dropped 4; count of bases not matched to a gene: 6. CDR3 coding DNA: TGTGCCAGCAGCCAAGAGAGCGGGAGTGGGTCAGATACGCAGTATTTT. It encodes CASSQESGSGSDTQYF.

The chain recombines TRBV6-5 with TRBJ2-7; 9 nucleotides line up with TRBD1. The trim removed 8 bases at V and 3 bases at J, leaving 2 bases unmatched. The germline V gene has CDR1 MNHEY and CDR2 SVGAGI. CDR3 length: 12 residues. In nucleotides, the CDR3 is TGTGCCAGCGGGACAGGGAACTACGAGCAGTACTTC. The encoded protein is CASGTGNYEQYF.

This clone was detected ten times or more. The rearrangement uses TRBV19 and TRBJ1-2; no firm D call. Trimming removed 5 bases at V and 1 base at J, with 11 bases between. Germline CDR1 reads LNHDA; CDR2 reads SQIVND (reference sequence). CDR3 length: 14 amino acids. The CDR3 DNA sequence: TGTGCCAGTAGTCGAAACCGGGATAACTATGGCTACACCTTC. Translated, it gives CASSRNRDNYGYTF.